The next 17 T cell receptor beta chains were all read from a single sample in a study of blood T cells in healthy people across ages. A second PCR, run for about 6 to 11 cycles, used a sample-barcoded 5' primer plus a J-beta primer mix. TCRdb re-called the 5' RACE reads through MiXCR, storing one row per CDR3 protein. This table holds roughly 1.5 million distinct CDR3 sequences, roughly two fifths found once. Sequencing used blood. The receptor source for this set is a woman under 30 in good health.

This clonotype was seen a handful of times. The gene calls are TRBV7-9 and TRBJ2-1; perhaps TRBD2 as D (6 bases). This CDR3 contains 15 residues. The V end was cut by 0 bases, the J end by 6 bases, with 12 bases between. Germline loops: CDR1 SEHNR, CDR2 FQNEAQ (reference sequence). For the CDR3, the DNA is TGTGCCAGCAGCTTAGCAGGAGGGGTGGTCAATGAGCAGTTCTTC. Its protein is CASSLAGGVVNEQFF.

The J gene is TRBJ2-3, the V gene TRBV10-3; D uncertain. CDR1 and CDR2 (germline): ENHRY, SYGVKD. The CDR3 has 13 amino acids. The V and J ends lost 6 bases and 0 bases respectively, with 7 bases between them. In nucleotides, the CDR3 is TGTGCCATCAGGCCAGCTAGCACAGATACGCAGTATTTT. Translation gives CAIRPASTDTQYF.

This clonotype was seen at least ten times. The junction and the germline gene differ at one end; a read error may be behind it. This chain links TRBV12-3 or TRBV12-4 with TRBJ1-5; D possibly corresponds to TRBD1 (6 bases). The CDR3 is 16 amino acids. The CDR3 loop reads CASNLGQGRRNQPQHF. In nucleotides, the CDR3 is TGTGCCAGCAATTTAGGGCAGGGGAGACGCAATCAGCCCCAGCATTTT.

This chain links TRBV20-1 with TRBJ2-3; D perhaps matches TRBD1 (6 bases). CDR3 size: 15 residues. The ends were cut back, 5 bases at V and 1 base at J, with 16 bases in the middle. The germline CDR1 and CDR2 sequences are DFQATT and SNEGSKA (reference sequence). The CDR3 is CSAWVRGSGTDTQYF. Written as DNA, the CDR3 is TGCAGTGCTTGGGTCAGGGGATCTGGCACAGATACGCAGTATTTT.

This sequence joins TRBV15 and TRBJ2-4; D is unclear. The V gene's germline CDR1 is LNHNV and CDR2 YYDKDF (reference sequence). The length of the CDR3 is 15 residues. Trimming removed 1 base at V and 0 bases at J, with 7 bases between. DNA of the CDR3: TGTGCCACCAGCAGAGTTAGGGTAGCCAAAAACATTCAGTACTTC. Translating gives CATSRVRVAKNIQYF. The complete variable domain, with remaining parts taken from reference TRBV15 and TRBJ2-4, reads DAMVIQNPRYQVTQFGKPVTLSCSQTLNHNVMYWYQQKSSQAPKLLFHYYDKDFNNEADTPDNFQSRRPNTSFCFLDIRSPGLGDTAMYLCATSRVRVAKNIQYFGAGTRLSVL.

In its sample, this clonotype was seen a few times. V usage is TRBV7-2 and J usage is TRBJ1-1; 9 nucleotides match TRBD1. Germline values: CDR1 SGHTA, CDR2 FQGNSA. After removal of 5 bases from V and 7 bases from J, the junction contained 5 bases not matched to a gene. There are 13 residues in the CDR3. CDR3 in amino acids: CASSQGQGLEAFF. The DNA of the CDR3 is TGTGCCAGCAGCCAGGGACAGGGACTTGAAGCTTTCTTT.

The V gene is TRBV7-2, the J gene TRBJ2-1; the match to TRBD2 covers 7 bases. There are 15 residues in the CDR3. Per the germline V gene, CDR1 is SGHTA and CDR2 is FQGNSA. Trimming removed 4 bases from V and 3 bases from J; junction bases left unmatched: 6. CDR3 region: CASSSGRDIYNEQFF. The DNA for the CDR3 is TGTGCCAGCAGCTCGGGGAGGGATATCTACAATGAGCAGTTCTTC. The complete variable domain, with remaining parts taken from reference TRBV7-2 and TRBJ2-1, reads GAGVSQSPSNKVTEKGKDVELRCDPISGHTALYWYRQSLGQGLEFLIYFQGNSAPDKSGLPSDRFSAERTGGSVSTLTIQRTQQEDSAVYLCASSSGRDIYNEQFFGPGTRLTVL.

The V call is TRBV9, the J call TRBJ1-1, with 7 bases identical to TRBD1. J was trimmed by 2 bases and V by 3 bases; bases with no gene match: 4. The germline V gene has CDR1 SGDLS and CDR2 YYNGEE. This CDR3 region has 14 residues. CDR3 DNA: TGTGCCAGCAGCGCCCAGGGGGTTAACACTGAAGCTTTCTTT. It codes for CASSAQGVNTEAFF.

The rearrangement uses TRBV11-2 and TRBJ2-7; possibly TRBD2 for D (5 bases). Germline V gives CDR1 SGHAT, CDR2 FQNNGV. This CDR3 comprises 16 residues. Deletions cut 1 base from V and 7 bases from J, with 20 bases between. CDR3 nucleotide sequence: TGTGCCAGCAGCTTAGTAGCGTCCCTTGGCCACAATGAGCAGTACTTC. This sequence encodes CASSLVASLGHNEQYF. The variable domain in full, completed from reference TRBV11-2 and TRBJ2-7, reads EAGVAQSPRYKIIEKRQSVAFWCNPISGHATLYWYQQILGQGPKLLIQFQNNGVVDDSQLPKDRFSAERLKGVDSTLKIQPAKLEDSAVYLCASSLVASLGHNEQYFGPGTRLTVT.

This chain uses TRBV6-1 with TRBJ1-5; D is ambiguous. Germline CDR1 is MNHNS and CDR2 is SASEGT. Trimming removed 2 bases at V and 0 bases at J, with 14 bases between. The CDR3 has 17 residues. The DNA for the CDR3 is TGTGCCAGCAGTGAACAGGAGTCCGGGTTTAGCAATCAGCCCCAGCATTTT. Protein product: CASSEQESGFSNQPQHF.

CDR3 DNA: TGCAGTGCCGTCTCCCCCCAGGGGGGGACCACTGAAGCTTTCTTT. It translates to CSAVSPQGGTTEAFF. The J gene is TRBJ1-1, the V gene TRBV20-1; 7 nucleotides agree with TRBD1. Germline values: CDR1 DFQATT, CDR2 SNEGSKA (reference sequence). V lost 6 bases to trimming and J lost 4 bases; unmatched junction nucleotides: 14. This CDR3 comprises 15 residues.

The chain is built from TRBV20-1 and TRBJ2-7, with 9 bases matching TRBD1. The V and J ends lost 5 bases and 5 bases, in that order; junction bases with no gene match: 4. The germline V gene encodes CDR1 DFQATT and CDR2 SNEGSKA (reference sequence). There are 12 residues in the CDR3. The CDR3 protein is CSAPGQGHEQYF. DNA of the CDR3: TGCAGTGCTCCGGGACAGGGACACGAGCAGTACTTC.

This clonotype was seen a few times. V and J are TRBV12-3 or TRBV12-4 and TRBJ2-1, with D possibly being TRBD1 or TRBD2 (6 bases each). With 2 bases removed from V and 8 bases from J, the gap between germline ends came to 16 bases. The CDR3 is made up of 15 amino acids. The CDR3 is CASSLSGADLHEQFF. CDR3 in DNA: TGTGCCAGCAGTTTATCGGGGGCAGATCTCCATGAGCAGTTCTTC.

The chain is built from TRBV19 and TRBJ1-5; D is perhaps TRBD1 (6 bases). Germline V gene data show CDR1 as LNHDA and CDR2 as SQIVND (reference sequence). The CDR3 runs 12 residues. V lost 9 bases, J lost 7 bases, and 13 bases lay in between. The CDR3 bases are TGTGCCAGCAGCACAGGGTGGCAGCCCCAGCATTTT. The encoded protein is CASSTGWQPQHF.

V gene TRBV25-1 combines with J gene TRBJ2-1; 8 positions agree with TRBD2. Losses at the gene ends were 4 bases for V and 1 base for J; bases not matched to a gene: 12. CDR1 and CDR2 (germline): MGHDK, SYGVNS. This CDR3 has 18 amino acids. The CDR3 reads CASSVSSAAGASYNEQFF. The CDR3 DNA reads TGTGCCAGCAGTGTCTCCTCTGCAGCGGGGGCATCCTACAATGAGCAGTTCTTC.

In its sample, this clonotype was seen once. The chain recombines TRBV12-3 or TRBV12-4 with TRBJ1-6; a possible D gene is TRBD1 (5 bases). The CDR3 loop spans 14 amino acids. V was pared by 4 bases and J by 8 bases, with 12 bases between. The CDR3 here is CASSWGGFHSPLHF. The CDR3 coding sequence is TGTGCCAGCAGTTGGGGGGGTTTCCATTCACCCCTCCACTTT.

This clonotype turned up a few times. The chain uses TRBV20-1 and TRBJ1-2; tentatively, D is TRBD1 (6 bases). Germline values: CDR1 DFQATT, CDR2 SNEGSKA (reference sequence). CDR3 length equals 17 residues. V was clipped by 3 bases and J by 3 bases, with 23 bases between them. CDR3 DNA sequence: TGCAGTGCTAGTCCCAGGGGCCTCAGGGGCTCTCACTATGGCTACACCTTC. This gives the protein CSASPRGLRGSHYGYTF.